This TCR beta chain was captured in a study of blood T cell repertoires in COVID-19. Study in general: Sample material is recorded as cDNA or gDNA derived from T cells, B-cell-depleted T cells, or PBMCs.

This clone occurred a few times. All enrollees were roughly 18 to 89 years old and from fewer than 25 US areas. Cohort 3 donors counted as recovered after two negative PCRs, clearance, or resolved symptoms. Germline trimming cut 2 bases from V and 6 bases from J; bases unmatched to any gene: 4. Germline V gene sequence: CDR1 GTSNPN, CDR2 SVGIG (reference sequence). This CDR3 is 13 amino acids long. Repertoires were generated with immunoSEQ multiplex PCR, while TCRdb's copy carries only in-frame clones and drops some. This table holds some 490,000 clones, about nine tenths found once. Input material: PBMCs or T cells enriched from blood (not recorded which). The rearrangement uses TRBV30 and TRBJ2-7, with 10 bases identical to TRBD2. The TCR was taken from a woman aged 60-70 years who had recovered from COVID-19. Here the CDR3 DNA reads TGTGCCTGGAGTACTAGCGGGGATCGCGAGCAGTACTTC. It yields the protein CAWSTSGDREQYF.